The present T cell receptor beta chain was sequenced within a study of blood T cell repertoires in COVID-19. Study context: Some COVID-19 samples were acute and others convalescent; all came from the United States, Italy and Spain. PBMCs, B-cell-depleted T cells, or T cells provided the cDNA or gDNA that made up the material.

Per the authors' pipeline: Amplification of reference gene primers provided the estimated nucleated cell counts. The data were produced by immunoSEQ multiplex PCR, yet TCRdb's version contains in-frame clones alone and is incomplete. That table supplies the V and J calls and clone size; D and trimming were determined from the DNA. Found here are more than 110,000 clones, approximately 87% of them singletons; the top ten hold more than 4%. With V trimmed by 3 bases and J by 5 bases, 5 bases remained unmatched. The germline V gene encodes CDR1 WSHSY and CDR2 SAAADI. The CDR3 contains 15 residues. The chain links TRBV10-2 to TRBJ1-2; 11 nucleotides align to TRBD1. The specimen sequenced was peripheral blood. This sequence was found in a middle-aged woman with acute or convalescent COVID-19. DNA of the CDR3: TGCGCCAGCAGTGACATTGGGACAGGGGGATATGGCTACACCTTC. This sequence encodes CASSDIGTGGYGYTF.